The 28 T cell receptor beta chains below come from one sample, sequenced in a study of T cell changes during pregnancy in multiple sclerosis. Measured with immunoSEQ multiplex PCR; TCRdb has only the in-frame clones, and not every one. The data show 40,000 to 60,000 clones, roughly 91% seen once. The specimen comprised CD4+ T cells from peripheral blood mononuclear cells, sampled in the third trimester of pregnancy. Every receptor here comes from a female donor with multiple sclerosis, enrolled in a pregnancy study.

CDR3 DNA: TGTGCCAGCTCACCATTGAGTAGCGGGGGGCGTCACGAGCAGTACTTC. This sequence encodes CASSPLSSGGRHEQYF. The V call is TRBV18, the J call TRBJ2-7; the match to TRBD2 covers 10 bases. The germline CDR1 and CDR2 sequences are KGHSH and LQKENI. With V trimmed by 2 bases and J by 5 bases, 9 bases remained unmatched. The CDR3 has 16 amino acids.

The rearrangement joins TRBV11-2 to TRBJ2-3; 8 positions match TRBD2. Trimming cost V 1 base and J 7 bases; bases outside gene matches: 19. Germline values: CDR1 SGHAT, CDR2 FQNNGV. This CDR3 region has 19 residues. The CDR3 nucleotides read TGTGCCAGCAGCTTAGTTAGTGGGGGTCGGTTTAGCGGGGCAAATACGCAGTATTTT. This sequence encodes CASSLVSGGRFSGANTQYF.

V is TRBV6-5 and J is TRBJ1-2; 7 positions agree with TRBD1. J lost 7 bases, V lost 6 bases, and 11 bases had no gene match. The CDR3 is 14 residues long. Germline-derived CDR1 and CDR2 are MNHEY and SVGAGI. CDR3 sequence: CASSSEVGGVGYTF. In DNA, the CDR3 is TGTGCCAGCAGCTCCGAAGTAGGGGGCGTTGGCTACACCTTC.

The chain combines TRBV6-6 with TRBJ2-1; a weak D match, TRBD2 (6 bases). V was pared by 6 bases and J by 9 bases, with 15 bases between. Per the germline V gene, CDR1 is MNHNY and CDR2 is SVGAGI (reference sequence). This CDR3 contains 13 residues. The CDR3 here is CASRATGEAEQFF. The CDR3 region has the DNA TGTGCCAGCAGGGCGACGGGGGAGGCTGAGCAGTTCTTC.

About this clone: Germline is not matched at one junction end, which may reflect a read error. The V call is TRBV7-7, the J call TRBJ1-3, with 9 bases that match TRBD1. CDR3 length equals 15 residues. Germline CDR1 SSHAT, CDR2 FNYEAQ (reference sequence). The DNA for the CDR3 is TGTGCTAGCAGCTCGGGACAGGGCTCTGGAAACACCATATATTTT. Its protein is CASSSGQGSGNTIYF. The full variable domain, with the rest looked up from reference TRBV7-7 and TRBJ1-3, is GAGVSQSPRYKVTKRGQDVTLRCDPISSHATLYWYQQALGQGPEFLTYFNYEAQPDKSGLPSDRFSAERPEGSISTLTIQRTEQRDSAMYRCASSSGQGSGNTIYFGEGSWLTVV.

This clone is a singleton in its sample. The rearrangement joins TRBV5-1 to TRBJ2-3; TRBD2 is a possible D gene (6 bases). Per the germline V gene, CDR1 is SGHRS and CDR2 is YFSETQ. The CDR3 is 16 residues long. V shed 4 bases and J shed 6 bases, with 21 bases lying between them. CDR3 protein: CASSAGERGRGDTQYF. The DNA for the CDR3 is TGCGCCAGCAGCGCTGGGGAGAGGGGACGGGGGGATACGCAGTATTTT.

V is TRBV7-9 and J is TRBJ2-7; 9 nucleotides match TRBD1. CDR1 and CDR2 (germline): SEHNR, FQNEAQ (reference sequence). V lost 5 bases, J lost 2 bases, and 13 bases stayed unmatched. The CDR3 has 17 amino acids. In nucleotides, the CDR3 is TGTGCCAGCAGCCAGGGGGGGACAGGGCATTCACCCTACGAGCAGTACTTC. The encoded protein is CASSQGGTGHSPYEQYF.

By share, this clone ranks as medium-sized. The chain uses TRBV19 and TRBJ1-1, with TRBD1 identical over 11 bases. The junction had 8 bases not matched to a gene; V was cut back by 3 bases and J by 5 bases. The CDR3 contains 16 residues. Germline values: CDR1 LNHDA, CDR2 SQIVND (reference sequence). The chain's CDR3 is CASSIWDRGSKTEAFF. The CDR3 DNA follows: TGTGCCAGTAGTATCTGGGACAGGGGGTCTAAGACTGAAGCTTTCTTT. Combining the CDR3 with reference TRBV19 and TRBJ1-1 gives the whole variable domain DGGITQSPKYLFRKEGQNVTLSCEQNLNHDAMYWYRQDPGQGLRLIYYSQIVNDFQKGDIAEGYSVSREKKESFPLTVTSAQKNPTAFYLCASSIWDRGSKTEAFFGQGTRLTVV.

The table lists this clone with a few counts. The chain couples TRBV19 to TRBJ1-6; no clear D. V dropped 6 bases and J dropped 0 bases, with 9 bases sitting between them. There are 15 residues in the CDR3. Per the germline V gene, CDR1 is LNHDA and CDR2 is SQIVND (reference sequence). CDR3 sequence reads: CASRLFGSYNSPLHF. The CDR3 region has the DNA TGTGCCAGTAGACTATTCGGCTCCTATAATTCACCCCTCCACTTT.

The gene calls are TRBV18 and TRBJ1-2; D not resolved. The CDR3 is made up of 16 amino acids. The germline V gene has CDR1 KGHSH and CDR2 LQKENI. The V gene lost 0 bases and the J gene lost 8 bases, with 19 bases spanning the gap. The CDR3 coding sequence is TGTGCCAGCTCACCACCGAATCAGGCGGAGGGCAACGGCTACACCTTC. This encodes CASSPPNQAEGNGYTF.

J is TRBJ1-6 and V is TRBV14, with D perhaps TRBD1 (5 bases). The germline CDR1 and CDR2 sequences are SGHDN and FVKESK. Between the trimmed V and J ends, which lost 1 base and 7 bases, there was a span of 14 bases. The CDR3 sequence is 16 residues long. CDR3 nucleotide sequence: TGTGCCAGCAGCCAAGGAGTAGGGGCGATAAATTCACCCCTCCACTTT. Translation: CASSQGVGAINSPLHF.

This rearrangement joins TRBV29-1 to TRBJ2-2; 8 bases map to TRBD1. V lost 7 bases to trimming and J lost 6 bases; unmatched junction nucleotides: 7. The CDR3 spans 13 residues. Germline lookup yields CDR1 SQVTM and CDR2 ANQGSEA. CDR3 sequence (DNA): TGCAGCGGGGGACAGGCCCCGGCCGGGGAGCTGTTTTTT. Protein sequence: CSGGQAPAGELFF.

The V and J genes are TRBV18 and TRBJ2-3; 12 positions agree with TRBD2. The V gene end was trimmed by 2 bases and the J gene end by 6 bases; junction bases not matched to a gene: 0. Germline V gives CDR1 KGHSH, CDR2 LQKENI. The CDR3 length is 14 residues. CDR3 sequence reads: CASSPGTSGDTQYF. The CDR3 DNA reads as TGTGCCAGCTCACCAGGGACTAGCGGGGATACGCAGTATTTT. Complete variable domain (other parts from reference TRBV18 and TRBJ2-3): NAGVMQNPRHLVRRRGQEARLRCSPMKGHSHVYWYRQLPEEGLKFMVYLQKENIIDESGMPKERFSAEFPKEGPSILRIQQVVRGDSAAYFCASSPGTSGDTQYFGPGTRLTVL.

This chain links TRBV5-1 with TRBJ2-7; D not resolved. This CDR3 is 11 amino acids long. Germline V gene sequence: CDR1 SGHRS, CDR2 YFSETQ. The germline V and J ends were trimmed by 5 bases and 3 bases, with 6 bases remaining between them. The CDR3 reads CASSNNYEQYF. The CDR3 nucleotides are TGCGCCAGCAGTAACAACTACGAGCAGTACTTC.

This clone was observed a few times. Here the CDR3 omits its conserved ending phenylalanine or tryptophan, so a read error is the likely source. The DNA is left out, because the CDR3 cannot be placed on it with certainty; the CDR3 is given as TCRdb lists it. The chain uses TRBV10-1 and TRBJ2-7; TRBD2, the table's D call, lacks a check against the DNA. CDR1 is WNHNN and CDR2 is SYGVQD in the germline V gene (reference sequence). The CDR3 region is 9 residues in length, termini included. The CDR3 sequence: CASPIGGGL.

V is TRBV5-4 and J is TRBJ2-5; 9 bases are shared with TRBD1. From germline, CDR1 is SGHNT and CDR2 YYREEE (reference sequence). The ends lost 2 bases at V and 4 bases at J; junction bases unmatched: 6. The CDR3 contains 15 residues. CDR3 DNA sequence: TGTGCCAGCAGCTTAACGACAGGGGGAGGAGAGACCCAGTACTTC. It translates to CASSLTTGGGETQYF.

This clone was detected once. This chain joins TRBV9 and TRBJ2-1; weak D call: TRBD2 (5 bases). Germline V gene sequence: CDR1 SGDLS, CDR2 YYNGEE. The CDR3 has 16 residues. V gave up 2 bases and J gave up 4 bases, with 16 bases separating them. This CDR3 reads CASSVEAVAFYNEQFF. The CDR3 coding sequence is TGTGCCAGCAGCGTGGAGGCCGTGGCATTTTACAATGAGCAGTTCTTC. Using reference TRBV9 and TRBJ2-1 for the parts outside the CDR3, the full variable domain is DSGVTQTPKHLITATGQRVTLRCSPRSGDLSVYWYQQSLDQGLQFLIQYYNGEERAKGNILERFSAQQFPDLHSELNLSSLELGDSALYFCASSVEAVAFYNEQFFGPGTRLTVL.

The rearrangement uses TRBV15 and TRBJ1-1; D ambiguous. The germline V gene has CDR1 LNHNV and CDR2 YYDKDF (reference sequence). V was cut by 0 bases and J by 3 bases, with 11 bases left in between. The CDR3 spans 15 residues. The CDR3 DNA follows: TGTGCCACCAGCAGAGATTACGGAGGAGACACTGAAGCTTTCTTT. Amino acids: CATSRDYGGDTEAFF. The full variable domain, rest sourced from reference TRBV15 and TRBJ1-1, is DAMVIQNPRYQVTQFGKPVTLSCSQTLNHNVMYWYQQKSSQAPKLLFHYYDKDFNNEADTPDNFQSRRPNTSFCFLDIRSPGLGDTAMYLCATSRDYGGDTEAFFGQGTRLTVV.

V and J are TRBV19 and TRBJ2-1; maybe TRBD2 (6 bases). Trimming stripped 4 bases from V and 0 bases from J, with 16 bases between. The CDR3 contains 17 residues. Germline lookup yields CDR1 LNHDA and CDR2 SQIVND (reference sequence). CDR3 nucleotides: TGTGCCAGTAGTAGTTTGTTGGGGGAGGTCTCCTACAATGAGCAGTTCTTC. Protein sequence: CASSSLLGEVSYNEQFF.

The chain combines TRBV5-6 with TRBJ2-3, with 8 positions matching TRBD2. Germline V CDR1 and CDR2: SGHDT, YYEEEE. This CDR3 contains 15 residues. Unmatched junction bases numbered 4, after V lost 2 bases and J lost 2 bases. The CDR3 sequence is CASSFLRGATDTQYF. For the CDR3, the DNA is TGTGCCAGCAGCTTCTTGCGGGGGGCCACAGATACGCAGTATTTT.

The V and J genes are TRBV19 and TRBJ1-2; 7 bases line up with TRBD1. Germline V CDR1 and CDR2: LNHDA, SQIVND (reference sequence). Trimming took 5 bases from V and 8 from J; bases not matched to a gene: 8. The CDR3 covers 13 residues. The CDR3 DNA is TGTGCCAGTAGTCGCACAGGGGCTGGGGGCTACACCTTC. It encodes CASSRTGAGGYTF.

The chain links TRBV7-9 to TRBJ1-2; maybe TRBD1 (5 bases). This CDR3 spans 14 amino acids. V lost 5 bases to trimming and J lost 6 bases, with 16 bases between them. Germline V CDR1 and CDR2: SEHNR, FQNEAQ (reference sequence). In nucleotides, the CDR3 is TGTGCCAGCAGCCGAACGGGAGGGGCGAATGGCTACACCTTC. Translating gives CASSRTGGANGYTF. The entire variable domain, with the rest obtained from reference TRBV7-9 and TRBJ1-2, is as follows: DTGVSQNPRHKITKRGQNVTFRCDPISEHNRLYWYRQTLGQGPEFLTYFQNEAQLEKSRLLSDRFSAERPKGSFSTLEIQRTEQGDSAMYLCASSRTGGANGYTFGSGTRLTVV.

The rearrangement uses TRBV5-1 and TRBJ2-1, with 7 bases fitting TRBD2. CDR1 and CDR2 (germline): SGHRS, YFSETQ. The V segment lost 4 bases and the J segment 4 bases; nucleotides outside the gene matches: 8. This CDR3 contains 15 residues. CDR3 sequence (DNA): TGCGCCAGCAGCCCCGGGGCGGGAGATTACAATGAGCAGTTCTTC. Amino acid sequence: CASSPGAGDYNEQFF.

The chain's CDR3 is CASSQGSYEQYF. CDR3 bases: TGTGCCAGCAGTCAGGGTTCCTACGAGCAGTACTTC. The gene calls are TRBV6-6 and TRBJ2-7; perhaps TRBD1 as D (5 bases). Germline-derived CDR1 and CDR2 are MNHNY and SVGAGI (reference sequence). V lost 5 bases and J 1 base, leaving 6 bases between the germline ends. The length of the CDR3 is 12 residues.

This chain connects TRBV2 to TRBJ1-5; D might be TRBD1 (5 bases). This CDR3 has 15 amino acids. The germline CDR1 and CDR2 sequences are SNHLY and FYNNEI. Trimming removed 4 bases at V and 7 bases at J, with 17 bases between. CDR3 bases: TGTGCCAGCAGTGTGGGGGACCCTGGAGGGCAGCCCCAGCATTTT. Translated, it gives CASSVGDPGGQPQHF.

The chain employs TRBV5-4 and TRBJ2-5; TRBD1 matches at 10 bases. CDR1 and CDR2 (germline): SGHNT, YYREEE (reference sequence). Trimming at V came to 4 bases and at J to 5 bases, leaving 2 bases not matched to a gene. The CDR3 covers 13 residues. This CDR3 reads CASSMGQGETQYF. The CDR3 bases are TGTGCCAGCAGCATGGGACAGGGGGAGACCCAGTACTTC.

The chain recombines TRBV6-5 with TRBJ2-1, with TRBD2 as a possible D gene (5 bases). The V gene lost 8 bases and the J gene lost 7 bases, with 18 bases spanning the gap. Per the germline V gene, CDR1 is MNHEY and CDR2 is SVGAGI. This CDR3 contains 14 residues. As DNA, the CDR3 is TGTGCCAGCTTCCACCGGGATGGACGTAATGAGCAGTTCTTC. This encodes CASFHRDGRNEQFF.

The V call is TRBV5-1, the J call TRBJ2-1; possibly TRBD2 for D (5 bases). CDR1 is SGHRS, CDR2 YFSETQ, per germline. The V and J ends lost 7 bases and 8 bases respectively, with 10 bases between them. The CDR3 totals 11 residues. Here the CDR3 DNA reads TGCGCCAGCTCCGGGGTCCATGAGCAGTTCTTC. Translating it yields CASSGVHEQFF.